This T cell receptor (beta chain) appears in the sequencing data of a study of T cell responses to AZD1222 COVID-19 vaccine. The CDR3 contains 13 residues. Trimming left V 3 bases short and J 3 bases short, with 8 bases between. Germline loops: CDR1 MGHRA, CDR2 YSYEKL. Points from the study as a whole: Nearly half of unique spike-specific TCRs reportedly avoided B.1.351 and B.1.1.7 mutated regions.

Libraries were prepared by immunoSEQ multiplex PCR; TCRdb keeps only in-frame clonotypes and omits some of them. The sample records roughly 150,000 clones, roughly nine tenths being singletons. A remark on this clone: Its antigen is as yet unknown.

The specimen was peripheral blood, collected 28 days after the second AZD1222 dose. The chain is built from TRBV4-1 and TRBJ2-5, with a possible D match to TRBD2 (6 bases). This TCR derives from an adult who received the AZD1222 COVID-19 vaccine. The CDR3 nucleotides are TGCGCCAGCAGCCATGGCGGGGAAGAGACCCAGTACTTC. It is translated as CASSHGGEETQYF.